This record concerns one T cell receptor (beta chain) sequence. Antigen specificity is unknown. The CDR3 spans 14 residues. The germline V gene encodes CDR1 MNHEY and CDR2 SVGAGI. V dropped 7 bases and J dropped 1; count of bases not matched to a gene: 7. Healthy bone marrow donors made up the donors. This record belongs to a study of cytomegalovirus exposure and HLA in healthy donors. With 60 Vbeta and 13 Jbeta primers, the PCR was carried out. Assay: immunoSEQ multiplex PCR; the TCRdb copy retains only in-frame clones and omits some. This sample has approximately 170,000 clones, with 85% found just once. General observations from the study: In a later analysis, TCR association rates varied by HLA locus: DRB1 most, HLA-C fewest. The authors enumerated 180 or so TCR beta chains as linked to cytomegalovirus.

Sequencing used PBMCs. This TCR derives from a man aged 25 to 45 in good health and CMV-seropositive. The chain is built from TRBV6-5 and TRBJ2-7; 7 bases agree with TRBD1. The CDR3 region has the DNA TGTGCCAGCAACGGGGCAGGGGGTTCCTACGAGCAGTACTTC. Amino acid sequence: CASNGAGGSYEQYF.